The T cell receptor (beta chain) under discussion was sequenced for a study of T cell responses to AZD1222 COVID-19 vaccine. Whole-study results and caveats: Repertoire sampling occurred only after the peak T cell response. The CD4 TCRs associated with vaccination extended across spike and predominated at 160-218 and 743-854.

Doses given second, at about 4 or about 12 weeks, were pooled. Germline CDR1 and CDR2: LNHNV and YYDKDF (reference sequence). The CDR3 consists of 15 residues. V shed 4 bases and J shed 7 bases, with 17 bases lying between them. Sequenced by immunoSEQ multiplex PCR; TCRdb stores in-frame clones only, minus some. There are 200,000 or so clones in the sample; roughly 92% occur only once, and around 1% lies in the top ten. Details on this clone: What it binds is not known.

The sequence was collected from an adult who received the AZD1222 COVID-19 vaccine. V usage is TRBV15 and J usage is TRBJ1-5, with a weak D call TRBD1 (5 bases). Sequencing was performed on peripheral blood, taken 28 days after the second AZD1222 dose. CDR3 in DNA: TGTGCCACCAGCACTTTAACCCGACGGGGGCAGCCCCAGCATTTT. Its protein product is CATSTLTRRGQPQHF. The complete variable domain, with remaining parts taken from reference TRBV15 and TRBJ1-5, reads DAMVIQNPRYQVTQFGKPVTLSCSQTLNHNVMYWYQQKSSQAPKLLFHYYDKDFNNEADTPDNFQSRRPNTSFCFLDIRSPGLGDTAMYLCATSTLTRRGQPQHFGDGTRLSIL.